This T cell receptor beta chain was observed in a study of blood T cell repertoires in COVID-19. The data were produced by immunoSEQ multiplex PCR, yet TCRdb's version contains in-frame clones alone and is incomplete. The table includes 150,000 to 200,000 clones, 88% detected once. V lost 3 bases, J lost 3 bases, and 14 bases lay in between. In germline, CDR1 is MNHEY, CDR2 SMNVEV (reference sequence). The CDR3 loop spans 15 amino acids. The sequenced sample was peripheral blood. The TCR sequence derives from a human donor in a cohort sampled during active COVID-19. The chain carries TRBV27 and TRBJ1-2; tentative D call: TRBD1 (6 bases). The CDR3 reads CASSLTMGAYYGYTF. In DNA form, the CDR3 reads TGTGCCAGCAGTTTGACGATGGGGGCCTACTATGGCTACACCTTC.